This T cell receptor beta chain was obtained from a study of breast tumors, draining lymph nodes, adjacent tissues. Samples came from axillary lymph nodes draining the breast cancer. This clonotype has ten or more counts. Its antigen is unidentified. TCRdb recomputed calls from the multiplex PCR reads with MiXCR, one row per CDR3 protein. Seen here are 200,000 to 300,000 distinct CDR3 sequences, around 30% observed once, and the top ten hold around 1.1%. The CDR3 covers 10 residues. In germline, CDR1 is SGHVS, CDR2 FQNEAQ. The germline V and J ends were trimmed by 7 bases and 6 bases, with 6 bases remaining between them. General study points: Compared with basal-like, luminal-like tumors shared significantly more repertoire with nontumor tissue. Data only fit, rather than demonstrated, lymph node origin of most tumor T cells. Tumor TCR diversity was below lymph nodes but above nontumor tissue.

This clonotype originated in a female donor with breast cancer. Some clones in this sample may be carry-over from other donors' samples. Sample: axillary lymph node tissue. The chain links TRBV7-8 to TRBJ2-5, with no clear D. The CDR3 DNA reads TGTGCCAGCACACGGCAGACCCAGTACTTC. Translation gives CASTRQTQYF.